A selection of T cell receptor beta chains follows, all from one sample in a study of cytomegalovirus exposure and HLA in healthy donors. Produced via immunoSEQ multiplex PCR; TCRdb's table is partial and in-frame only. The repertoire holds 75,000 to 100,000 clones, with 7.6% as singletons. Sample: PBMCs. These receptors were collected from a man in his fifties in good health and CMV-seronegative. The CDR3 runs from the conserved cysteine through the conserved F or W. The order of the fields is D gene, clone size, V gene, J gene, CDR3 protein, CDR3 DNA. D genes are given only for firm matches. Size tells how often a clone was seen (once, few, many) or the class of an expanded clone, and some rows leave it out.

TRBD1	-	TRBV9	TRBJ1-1	CASSVSPLPGGVMNTEAFF	TGTGCCAGCAGCGTATCCCCTTTGCCAGGGGGTGTCATGAACACTGAAGCTTTCTTT
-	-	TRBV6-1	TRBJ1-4	CASRRGPNEKLFF	TGTGCAAGCAGACGGGGTCCGAATGAAAAACTGTTTTTT
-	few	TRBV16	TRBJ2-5	CASSLPGVGETQYF	TGTGCCAGCAGCCTCCCGGGGGTCGGCGAGACCCAGTACTTC
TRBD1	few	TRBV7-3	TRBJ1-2	CASSLVGGNGYTF	TGTGCCAGCAGCTTAGTAGGGGGCAATGGCTACACCTTC
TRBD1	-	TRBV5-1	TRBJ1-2	CASRLEQGNYGYTF	TGCGCCAGCAGATTAGAACAGGGGAACTATGGCTACACCTTC
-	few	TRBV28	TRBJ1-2	CASRENYGYTF	TGTGCCAGCCGGGAAAACTATGGCTACACCTTC
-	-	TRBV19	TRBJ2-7	CASSSGVLRGQYF	TGTGCCAGTAGTTCCGGGGTCCTTCGGGGGCAGTACTTC
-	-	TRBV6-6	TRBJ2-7	CASSSPSGKQYF	TGTGCCAGCAGTAGCCCTTCGGGGAAGCAGTACTTC
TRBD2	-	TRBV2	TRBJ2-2	CASRREDTGELFF	TGTGCCAGCAGGCGGGAGGACACCGGGGAGCTGTTTTTT
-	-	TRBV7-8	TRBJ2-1	CASSLAGVGGGSYNEQFF	TGTGCCAGCAGCTTAGCGGGGGTAGGGGGGGGATCCTACAATGAGCAGTTCTTC
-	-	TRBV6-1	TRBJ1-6	CASRLTGPSPLHF	TGTGCCAGCCGGTTGACAGGTCCTTCACCCCTCCACTTT
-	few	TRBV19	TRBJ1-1	CASSISIDTEAFF	TGTGCCAGTAGTATAAGCATAGACACTGAAGCTTTCTTT
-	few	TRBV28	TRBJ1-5	CASSRSNQPQHF	TGTGCCAGCAGTCGGAGCAATCAGCCCCAGCATTTT
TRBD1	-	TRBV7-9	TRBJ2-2	CASRQKGTANTGELFF	TGTGCCAGCAGGCAAAAAGGGACAGCGAACACCGGGGAGCTGTTTTTT
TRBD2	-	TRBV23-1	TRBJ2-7	CASSHPAGGLSYEQYF	TGCGCCAGCAGTCACCCTGCGGGGGGACTCTCCTACGAGCAGTACTTC
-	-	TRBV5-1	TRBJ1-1	CASSLEQNTEAFF	TGCGCCAGCAGCTTGGAACAGAACACTGAAGCTTTCTTT
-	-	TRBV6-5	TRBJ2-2	CASTRAIPNTGELFF	TGTGCCAGCACTAGAGCAATTCCGAACACCGGGGAGCTGTTTTTT
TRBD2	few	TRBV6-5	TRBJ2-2	CASSYTARGDTGELFF	TGTGCCAGCAGTTACACAGCTCGGGGGGACACCGGGGAGCTGTTTTTT
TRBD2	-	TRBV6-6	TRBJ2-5	CASSPSIAGEETQYF	TGTGCCAGCAGTCCATCCATAGCGGGAGAAGAGACCCAGTACTTC
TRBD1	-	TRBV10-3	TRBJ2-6	CAISSGGSGANVLTF	TGTGCCATCAGTTCAGGGGGCTCTGGGGCCAACGTCCTGACTTTC
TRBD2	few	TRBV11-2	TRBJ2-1	CASSTTSGSLNEQFF	TGTGCCAGCAGCACGACTAGCGGGAGTCTCAATGAGCAGTTCTTC
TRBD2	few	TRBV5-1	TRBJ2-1	CASVRTSGGYNEQFF	TGCGCCAGCGTACGGACTAGCGGGGGCTACAATGAGCAGTTCTTC
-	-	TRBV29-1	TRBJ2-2	CSVSRVADNTGELFF	TGCAGCGTCTCCCGGGTAGCGGATAACACAGGGGAGCTGTTTTTT
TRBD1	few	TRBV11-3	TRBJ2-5	CASSSGQALLETQYF	TGTGCCAGCAGTTCTGGACAGGCCCTTTTGGAGACCCAGTACTTC
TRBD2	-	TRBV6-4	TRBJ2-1	CASSETSGGYNEQFF	TGTGCCAGCAGCGAGACTAGCGGGGGGTACAATGAGCAGTTCTTC
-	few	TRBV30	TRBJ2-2	CAWRVLGTGNTGELFF	TGTGCCTGGAGGGTCCTAGGGACTGGGAACACCGGGGAGCTGTTTTTT
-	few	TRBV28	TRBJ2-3	CASSPGTFTDTQYF	TGTGCCAGCAGTCCCGGGACTTTCACAGATACGCAGTATTTT
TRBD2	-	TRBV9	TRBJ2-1	CASSVGLAGAGNEQFF	TGTGCCAGCAGCGTGGGACTAGCGGGAGCAGGCAATGAGCAGTTCTTC
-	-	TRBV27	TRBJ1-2	CASSLNEGGGYTF	TGTGCCAGCAGTTTAAATGAGGGAGGGGGCTACACCTTC
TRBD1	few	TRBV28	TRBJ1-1	CASSPPGGGEAFF	TGTGCCAGCAGTCCTCCAGGGGGCGGTGAAGCTTTCTTT
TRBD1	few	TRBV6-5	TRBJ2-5	CASRTGDTIQETQYF	TGTGCCAGCAGGACAGGGGACACAATACAAGAGACCCAGTACTTC
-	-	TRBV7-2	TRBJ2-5	CASSLGLASGETQYF	TGTGCCAGCAGCTTAGGGCTAGCGAGCGGTGAGACCCAGTACTTC
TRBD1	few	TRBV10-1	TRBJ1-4	CASSPGQLEEKLFF	TGCGCCAGCAGCCCGGGACAGTTGGAAGAAAAACTGTTTTTT
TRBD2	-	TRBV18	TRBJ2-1	CASSPLSGGDYNEQFF	TGTGCCAGCTCACCACTAAGCGGGGGGGACTACAATGAGCAGTTCTTC
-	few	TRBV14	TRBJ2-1	CASSQDPTIAGRDEQFF	TGTGCCAGCAGCCAAGATCCCACAATTGCGGGACGGGATGAGCAGTTCTTC
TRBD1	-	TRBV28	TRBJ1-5	CASSSHLGTGHQPQHF	TGTGCCAGCAGTTCCCACCTAGGGACAGGGCATCAGCCCCAGCATTTT
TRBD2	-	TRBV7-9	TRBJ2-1	CASSFAGGPSNEQFF	TGTGCCAGCAGCTTTGCGGGAGGGCCTAGCAATGAGCAGTTCTTC
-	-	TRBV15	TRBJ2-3	CATSSERGGLSLRDTQYF	TGTGCCACCAGCAGTGAGAGGGGGGGCCTTTCGTTAAGAGATACGCAGTATTTT
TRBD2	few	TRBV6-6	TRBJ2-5	CASSPLAGGNQETQYF	TGTGCCAGCAGTCCACTAGCGGGGGGAAACCAAGAGACCCAGTACTTC
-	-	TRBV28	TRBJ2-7	CASSTPGHNYEQYF	TGTGCCAGCAGTACTCCGGGACACAACTACGAGCAGTACTTC
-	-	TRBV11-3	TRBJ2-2	CASSLDRGPGTGELFF	TGTGCCAGCAGCTTAGATCGAGGGCCCGGCACCGGGGAGCTGTTTTTT
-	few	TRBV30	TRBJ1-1	CAWSVLWTVNTEAFF	TGTGCCTGGAGTGTACTTTGGACAGTGAACACTGAAGCTTTCTTT
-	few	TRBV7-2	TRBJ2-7	CASSLAVSYEQYF	TGTGCCAGCAGCTTGGCAGTCTCCTACGAGCAGTACTTC
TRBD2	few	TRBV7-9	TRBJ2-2	CASRRPGLAPGELFF	TGTGCCAGCAGGCGTCCGGGACTAGCACCCGGGGAGCTGTTTTTT
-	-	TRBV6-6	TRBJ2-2	CASSLQGKGSGELFF	TGTGCCAGCAGTCTACAGGGAAAGGGGTCCGGGGAGCTGTTTTTT
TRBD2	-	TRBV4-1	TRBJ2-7	CASSQPRTSGRVYEQYF	TGCGCCAGCAGCCAACCCAGGACTAGCGGGAGGGTCTACGAGCAGTACTTC
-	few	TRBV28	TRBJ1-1	CASSLPRDRRANTEAFF	TGTGCCAGCAGTTTGCCTCGGGATCGACGAGCGAACACTGAAGCTTTCTTT
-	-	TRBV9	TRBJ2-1	CASSVSPRQENEQFF	TGTGCCAGCAGCGTAAGTCCTCGCCAGGAAAATGAGCAGTTCTTC
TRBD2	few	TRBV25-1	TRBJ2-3	CASSDGLAGSTDTQYF	TGTGCCAGCAGTGATGGACTAGCGGGGAGCACAGATACGCAGTATTTT
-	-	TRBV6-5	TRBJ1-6	CASSYELNSPLHF	TGTGCCAGCAGTTACGAACTTAATTCACCCCTCCACTTT
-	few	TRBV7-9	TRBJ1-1	CASSQGQMNTEAFF	TGTGCCAGCAGCCAAGGACAGATGAACACTGAAGCTTTCTTT
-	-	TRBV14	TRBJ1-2	CASSQDIQGPVVF	TGTGCCAGCAGCCAAGATATACAGGGCCCCGTAGTCTTC
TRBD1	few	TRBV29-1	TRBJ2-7	CSARDRGGEQYF	TGCAGCGCCCGGGACAGGGGTGGCGAGCAGTACTTC